This TCR beta chain was captured in a study of CD8+ T cells in alopecia areata. Study context: Treated patients received oral tofacitinib, 5 to 10 mg twice daily. The study's findings and limits: In lesional scalp, particularly from alopecia totalis/universalis, clonality was higher than in normal scalp.

RNA extraction and reverse transcription yielded cDNA as sequencing template. Some clones are missing from TCRdb's copy, which holds only in-frame ones; the method was immunoSEQ multiplex PCR. The sample holds about 180,000 clones, almost 65% seen once. The study team obtained lesional scalp punch biopsies and peripheral blood from alopecia areata patients. A remark on this clone: Its specificity is unknown.

The length of the CDR3 is 16 residues. Looked up from germline, CDR1 is LGHNA and CDR2 is YNFKEQ. V gave up 0 bases and J gave up 6 bases, with 17 bases separating them. This chain connects TRBV4-2 to TRBJ1-2, with D possibly being TRBD1 (5 bases). The sequencing used CD4+ T cells sorted from blood, collected at week 0. The clonotype originates from a human donor with alopecia areata. For the CDR3, the DNA is TGTGCCAGCAGCCAAGATACGCCAGGGAGGGGCAATGGCTACACCTTC. It encodes CASSQDTPGRGNGYTF.